The 10 T cell receptor beta chains listed next were all sequenced from one sample in a study of beta chain features in type 1 diabetes (dated by TCRdb to between 2018 and 2020). Library creation used the immunoSEQ multiplex PCR assay. The entire isolated RNA was reverse transcribed using the High Capacity cDNA Reverse Transcription Kit, and thus expressed TCRB transcripts were sequenced. Drawn from immuneACCESS, this table holds only the in-frame rearrangements with V and J called that TCRdb kept. Clones are partly lost; checked studies trace under half to an unresolved V gene and leave the rest unexplained. This sample gives approximately 240,000 clones in total; 16% of them show up just once. The ten largest clones take up approximately 0.081% of the sample. The paper as a whole reports these results and caveats: A moderate but significant shortening of TCRB CDR3 length was observed in type 1 diabetes patients in all four CD4+ subsets.

These receptors' antigens are unknown. The sample consisted of naive CD4+ T cells from blood. The sample's cell subset or site label, in plain terms: true naive CD4+ T cells. The origin of the receptors is a man aged 30 to 39 with type 1 diabetes.

There are a few counts of this clone. The rearrangement uses TRBV25-1 and TRBJ2-5; TRBD1 or TRBD2 may be the D gene (5 bases each). Per germline, CDR1 MGHDK and CDR2 SYGVNS. V was pared by 4 bases and J by 5 bases, with 20 bases between. The CDR3 is 16 residues long. This CDR3 is CASSARPGLEVETQYF. CDR3 bases: TGTGCCAGCAGTGCTAGACCGGGGCTGGAGGTCGAGACCCAGTACTTC.

V and J are TRBV4-2 and TRBJ2-1, with 7 bases lining up with TRBD1. After removal of 1 base from V and 2 bases from J, the junction contained 8 bases not matched to a gene. The CDR3 contains 17 residues. CDR1 is LGHNA and CDR2 is YNFKEQ in the germline V gene. The CDR3 loop is CASSQVSQGVAYNEQFF. The CDR3 DNA reads as TGTGCCAGCAGCCAAGTTTCCCAGGGGGTAGCCTACAATGAGCAGTTCTTC.

This clone was detected a few times. V is TRBV5-1 and J is TRBJ1-1, with unresolved D. Germline CDR1 and CDR2: SGHRS and YFSETQ. This CDR3 is built from 13 residues. Trimming shortened V by 0 bases and J by 10 bases, and 13 bases separated the two germline ends. CDR3 nucleotide sequence: TGCGCCAGCAGCTTGGTCGGGTTAAGCGGAGCTTTCTTT. It yields the protein CASSLVGLSGAFF. The variable domain in full, with the rest retrieved from reference TRBV5-1 and TRBJ1-1, is KAGVTQTPRYLIKTRGQQVTLSCSPISGHRSVSWYQQTPGQGLQFLFEYFSETQRNKGNFPGRFSGRQFSNSRSEMNVSTLELGDSALYLCASSLVGLSGAFFGQGTRLTVV.

The sample holds a few counts of this clone. The chain is built from TRBV29-1 and TRBJ1-5; 8 bases are a match to TRBD1. After removal of 4 bases from V and 3 bases from J, the junction contained 2 bases not matched to a gene. The germline V gene has CDR1 SQVTM and CDR2 ANQGSEA. This CDR3 region has 13 residues. CDR3 protein: CSVGRGPNQPQHF. Written as DNA, the CDR3 is TGCAGCGTTGGCAGGGGGCCCAATCAGCCCCAGCATTTT. The entire variable domain, with the rest obtained from reference TRBV29-1 and TRBJ1-5, is as follows: SAVISQKPSRDICQRGTSLTIQCQVDSQVTMMFWYRQQPGQSLTLIATANQGSEATYESGFVIDKFPISRPNLTFSTLTVSNMSPEDSSIYLCSVGRGPNQPQHFGDGTRLSIL.

This chain uses TRBV28 with TRBJ2-1; the D is unclear. The CDR3 length is 14 residues. Trimming shortened V by 7 bases and J by 3 bases, and 13 bases separated the two germline ends. Germline CDR1 is MDHEN and CDR2 is SYDVKM. Here the CDR3 reads CASIRGRDYNEQFF. The CDR3 DNA is TGTGCCAGCATTCGCGGCAGAGACTACAATGAGCAGTTCTTC. Supplemented by reference TRBV28 and TRBJ2-1, the full variable domain reads DVKVTQSSRYLVKRTGEKVFLECVQDMDHENMFWYRQDPGLGLRLIYFSYDVKMKEKGDIPEGYSVSREKKERFSLILESASTNQTSMYLCASIRGRDYNEQFFGPGTRLTVL.

This chain connects TRBV28 to TRBJ2-5; the D gene is possibly TRBD1 (6 bases). Trimming took off 5 bases at V and 2 bases at J, with 15 bases between the two ends. The CDR3 loop spans 15 amino acids. Germline CDR1 is MDHEN and CDR2 is SYDVKM. The CDR3 DNA follows: TGTGCCAGCAGTCCGCAGGGACAACCTCAAGAGACCCAGTACTTC. It encodes CASSPQGQPQETQYF.

The chain links TRBV30 to TRBJ2-7; TRBD1 is a possible D gene (5 bases). Germline V CDR1 and CDR2: GTSNPN, SVGIG (reference sequence). V lost 1 base and J lost 0, with 7 bases in between. CDR3 size: 13 residues. CDR3 sequence reads: CAWSAGISYEQYF. CDR3 DNA sequence: TGTGCCTGGAGTGCAGGGATCTCCTACGAGCAGTACTTC.

The rearrangement links TRBV6-4 to TRBJ2-1, with 7 bases identical to TRBD2. This CDR3 contains 16 residues. Germline values: CDR1 MRHNA, CDR2 SNTAGT. The V gene end was trimmed by 0 bases and the J gene end by 6 bases; junction bases not matched to a gene: 8. Written as DNA, the CDR3 is TGTGCCAGCAGTGACTCTGCGGGAGTTAGGGTCAATGAGCAGTTCTTC. This sequence encodes CASSDSAGVRVNEQFF.

V is TRBV7-2 and J is TRBJ2-5; either TRBD1 or TRBD2 may supply D (5 bases each). The ends were cut back, 5 bases at V and 5 bases at J, with 15 bases in the middle. The CDR3 spans 14 residues. Germline-derived CDR1 and CDR2 are SGHTA and FQGNSA. The CDR3 nucleotides read TGTGCCAGCAGCAACGGACATGGGAGCGAGACCCAGTACTTC. Translation gives CASSNGHGSETQYF.

The V call is TRBV19, the J call TRBJ2-4; D perhaps matches TRBD2 (5 bases). Germline V gives CDR1 LNHDA, CDR2 SQIVND (reference sequence). The CDR3 runs 16 residues. V shed 3 bases and J shed 0 bases, with 12 bases lying between them. Here the CDR3 DNA reads TGTGCCAGTAGTATGTCGGGGATACTAGCCAAAAACATTCAGTACTTC. The encoded protein is CASSMSGILAKNIQYF.